This TCR beta chain was captured by sequencing in a study of post-analysis software for immune sequencing data. At least ten counts were recorded for this clonotype. No antigen is known for it. Looked up from germline, CDR1 is SQVTM and CDR2 is ANQGSEA. The CDR3 spans 12 residues. Trimming left V 7 bases short and J 0 bases short, with 7 bases between. Unique-molecular-identifier-tagged TCR beta cDNA libraries were used. In TCRdb, the PCR reads were re-called with MiXCR into one record per CDR3 protein. The sample comprises roughly 700,000 distinct CDR3 sequences, less than 35% of which are singletons, and more than 0.45% rests with the top ten. General observations from the study: In patients, TRBV5-6, TRBV5-1 and TRBV20-1 belonged to four or five TRBV segments found more frequently than in controls.

The clonotype was recovered from a girl under 18 with multiple sclerosis. This chain uses TRBV29-1 with TRBJ2-1; D is uncertain. Sequencing was done on a sample of blood. The CDR3 DNA follows: TGCAGCGCCCCGAGCTCCTACAATGAGCAGTTCTTC. Protein product: CSAPSSYNEQFF.